These 6 T cell receptor beta chains share one sample of origin, sequenced in a study of shared clonotypes between healthy human individuals. Sequenced by immunoSEQ multiplex PCR; TCRdb stores in-frame clones only, minus some. This sample carries about 1.1 million clones, approximately 80% of them seen once, and the ten largest clones take around 0.6%. The sequencing sample was made of memory CD4+ T cells from PBMCs. The subset here: CD45RA-negative fraction. Every receptor here comes from a man younger than 35 in good health. Some clones in this sample may be carry-over from other donors' samples.

This clone was recorded a few times. V gene TRBV5-4 combines with J gene TRBJ2-1; weak D call: TRBD2 (6 bases). The V gene lost 6 bases and the J gene lost 8 bases, with 24 bases spanning the gap. The CDR3 sequence is 16 residues long. Germline V gives CDR1 SGHNT, CDR2 YYREEE (reference sequence). The CDR3 reads CASNPRGWGEVDEQFF. The CDR3 DNA reads TGTGCCAGCAACCCTCGAGGGTGGGGGGAGGTGGATGAGCAGTTCTTC.

The chain joins TRBV7-7 to TRBJ2-5; D call uncertain. The CDR3 is made up of 14 amino acids. V was clipped by 4 bases and J by 4 bases, with 13 bases between them. From germline, CDR1 is SSHAT and CDR2 FNYEAQ (reference sequence). The CDR3 DNA follows: TGTGCCAGCAGCTCGGTGGGGTTTGGAGAGACCCAGTACTTC. Amino acids: CASSSVGFGETQYF.

A single count supports this clone. The CDR3 DNA reads as TGTGCCAGCAGCACATATCAGGGAGCTGGGTATGGCTACACCTTC. It translates to CASSTYQGAGYGYTF. The V call is TRBV7-9, the J call TRBJ1-2; tentatively, D is TRBD1 (5 bases). This CDR3 spans 15 amino acids. Trimming stripped 5 bases from V and 5 bases from J, with 18 bases between. CDR1 is SEHNR and CDR2 is FQNEAQ in the germline V gene (reference sequence).

Details on this clone: The sample carries other DNA sequences with the same CDR3. The chain uses TRBV5-1 and TRBJ2-5; 11 nucleotides match TRBD1. Germline V gives CDR1 SGHRS, CDR2 YFSETQ. The CDR3 is 16 residues long. V shed 0 bases, J shed 5 bases, and the junction held 6 bases outside the gene matches. As DNA, the CDR3 is TGCGCCAGCAGCTTGGCCGGACAGGGGGCTGGGGAGACCCAGTACTTC. Its translation is CASSLAGQGAGETQYF.

Many counts were recorded for this clone. The chain couples TRBV2 to TRBJ1-5, with D maybe TRBD1 (5 bases). V was pared by 2 bases and J by 1 base, with 15 bases between. This CDR3 has 17 amino acids. CDR1 and CDR2 from the germline V gene are SNHLY and FYNNEI. CDR3 DNA sequence: TGTGCCAGCAGTGAAAGGTTTGGGAGGGGAAGCAATCAGCCCCAGCATTTT. Translating gives CASSERFGRGSNQPQHF.

This clone was counted at least ten times. V gene TRBV4-2 combines with J gene TRBJ1-6, with D uncertain. The CDR3 loop spans 14 amino acids. CDR1 is LGHNA, CDR2 YNFKEQ, per germline. V was shortened by 1 base and J by 8 bases, with 9 bases between the two germline ends. CDR3 in DNA: TGTGCCAGCAGCCAAGCCAATTCGCATTCACCCCTCCACTTT. Protein: CASSQANSHSPLHF.